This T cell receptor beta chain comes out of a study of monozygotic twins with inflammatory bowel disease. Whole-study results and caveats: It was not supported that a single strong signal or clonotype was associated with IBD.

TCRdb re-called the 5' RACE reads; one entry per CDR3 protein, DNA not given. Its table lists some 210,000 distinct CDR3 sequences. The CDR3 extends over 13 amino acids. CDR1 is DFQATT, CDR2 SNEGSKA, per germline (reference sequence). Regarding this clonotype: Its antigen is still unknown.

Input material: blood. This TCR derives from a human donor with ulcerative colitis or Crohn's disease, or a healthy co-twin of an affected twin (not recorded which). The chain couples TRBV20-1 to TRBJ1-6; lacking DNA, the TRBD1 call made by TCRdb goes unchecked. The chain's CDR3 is CSAFDSPNSPLHF.